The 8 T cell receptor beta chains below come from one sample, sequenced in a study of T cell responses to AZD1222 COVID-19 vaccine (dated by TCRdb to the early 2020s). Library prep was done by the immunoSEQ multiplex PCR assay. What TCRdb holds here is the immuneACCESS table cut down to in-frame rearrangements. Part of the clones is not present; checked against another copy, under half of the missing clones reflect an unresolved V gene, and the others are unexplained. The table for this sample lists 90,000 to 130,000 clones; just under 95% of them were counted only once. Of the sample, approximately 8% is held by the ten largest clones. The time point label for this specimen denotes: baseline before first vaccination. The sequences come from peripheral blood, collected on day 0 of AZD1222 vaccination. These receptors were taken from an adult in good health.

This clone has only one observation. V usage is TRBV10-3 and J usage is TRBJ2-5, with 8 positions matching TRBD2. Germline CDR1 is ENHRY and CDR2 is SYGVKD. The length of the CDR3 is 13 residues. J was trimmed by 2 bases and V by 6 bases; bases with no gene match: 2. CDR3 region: CAIRLAGQETQYF. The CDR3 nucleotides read TGTGCCATCAGGTTAGCGGGGCAAGAGACCCAGTACTTC.

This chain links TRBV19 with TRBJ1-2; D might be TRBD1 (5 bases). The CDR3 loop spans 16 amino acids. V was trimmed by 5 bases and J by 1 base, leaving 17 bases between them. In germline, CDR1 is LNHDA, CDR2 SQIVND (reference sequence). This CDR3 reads CASSFGRDSINYGYTF. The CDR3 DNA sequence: TGTGCCAGTAGTTTTGGACGGGACTCCATTAACTATGGCTACACCTTC.

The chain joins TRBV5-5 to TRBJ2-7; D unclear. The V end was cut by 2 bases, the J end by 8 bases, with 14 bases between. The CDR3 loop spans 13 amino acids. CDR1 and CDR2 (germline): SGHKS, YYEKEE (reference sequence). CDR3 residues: CASSLPGQDQQYF. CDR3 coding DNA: TGTGCCAGCAGCTTACCAGGCCAGGATCAGCAGTACTTC.

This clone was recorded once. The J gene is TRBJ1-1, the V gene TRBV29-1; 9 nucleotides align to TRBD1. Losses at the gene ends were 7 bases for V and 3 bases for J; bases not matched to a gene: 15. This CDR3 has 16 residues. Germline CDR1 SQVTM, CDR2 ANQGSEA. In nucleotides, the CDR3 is TGCAGCGCCCGGGGCGGACAGGGGAAAGGGGACACTGAAGCTTTCTTT. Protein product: CSARGGQGKGDTEAFF.

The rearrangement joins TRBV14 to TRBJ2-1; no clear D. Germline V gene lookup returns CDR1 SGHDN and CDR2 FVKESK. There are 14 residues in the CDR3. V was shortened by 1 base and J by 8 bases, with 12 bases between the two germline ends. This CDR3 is CASSQVGPVDEQFF. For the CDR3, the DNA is TGTGCCAGCAGCCAAGTCGGGCCCGTCGATGAGCAGTTCTTC.

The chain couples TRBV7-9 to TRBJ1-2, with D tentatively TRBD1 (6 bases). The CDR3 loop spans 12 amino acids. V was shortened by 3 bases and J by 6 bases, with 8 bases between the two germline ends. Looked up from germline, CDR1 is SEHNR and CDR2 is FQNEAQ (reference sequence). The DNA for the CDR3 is TGTGCCAGCAGCTTTAACAGGGATGGCTACACCTTC. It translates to CASSFNRDGYTF.

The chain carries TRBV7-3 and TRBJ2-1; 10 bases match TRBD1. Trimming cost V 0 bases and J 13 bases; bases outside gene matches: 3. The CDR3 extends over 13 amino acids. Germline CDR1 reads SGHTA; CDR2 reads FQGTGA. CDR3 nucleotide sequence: TGTGCCAGCAGCTTAACGGGGACAGGGGCCCAGTTCTTC. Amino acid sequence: CASSLTGTGAQFF.

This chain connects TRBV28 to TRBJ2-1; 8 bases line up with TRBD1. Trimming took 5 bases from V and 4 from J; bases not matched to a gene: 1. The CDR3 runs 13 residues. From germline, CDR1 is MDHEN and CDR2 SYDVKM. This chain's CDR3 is CASSRTGYNEQFF. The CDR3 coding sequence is TGTGCCAGCAGTCGGACAGGGTACAATGAGCAGTTCTTC.